This T cell receptor (beta chain) emerged from a study of blood T cell repertoires in COVID-19. Study in general: Cohort 3 donors counted as recovered after two negative PCRs, clearance, or resolved symptoms. Sample material is recorded as cDNA or gDNA derived from T cells, B-cell-depleted T cells, or PBMCs.

Per germline, CDR1 MDHEN and CDR2 SYDVKM. V lost 2 bases to trimming and J lost 5 bases, with 10 bases between them. The CDR3 spans 13 residues. Data came from immunoSEQ multiplex PCR; TCRdb stores just in-frame clones and leaves some out. The sample contains 200,000 to 250,000 clones, 80% to 90% of which appear only once. Everyone who took part was roughly 18 to 89 years old, and they came from about two dozen US areas. In assigning cohorts, the study relied on participant-reported clinical history. The TCR comes from a woman between 45 and 65 years old in a cohort exposed to, infected with or recovered from COVID-19 (not recorded which). Sample: PBMCs or T cells enriched from blood (not recorded which). The chain uses TRBV28 and TRBJ2-7; a possible D gene is TRBD1 (7 bases). CDR3 residues: CASSLGGGHEQYF. For the CDR3, the DNA is TGTGCCAGCAGTTTAGGAGGGGGCCACGAGCAGTACTTC.